The rows below give T cell receptor beta chains drawn from one sample of a study of T cell changes during pregnancy in multiple sclerosis. Some clones are missing from TCRdb's copy, which holds only in-frame ones; the method was immunoSEQ multiplex PCR. There are roughly 49,000 clones in the sample; around 93% occur only once, and approximately 4% lies in the top ten. The input for sequencing was CD8+ T cells from peripheral blood mononuclear cells, taken after pregnancy. The source of these receptors is a female donor with multiple sclerosis, enrolled in a pregnancy study. Each CDR3 is given with its conserved first and last residue. D genes are given only for firm matches. Size is omitted from some rows. Given values are once, few, many or a class for expanded clones.

>TRBJ2-7|TRBV2|NA|NA
CASSEEDINSYEQYF
TGTGCCAGCAGTGAAGAAGACATCAACTCCTACGAGCAGTACTTC
>TRBJ2-2|TRBV7-8|once|NA
CASSRLAPPLTGELFF
TGTGCCAGCAGCCGATTGGCGCCCCCCCTGACTGGGGAGCTGTTTTTT
>TRBJ2-7|TRBV28|NA|NA
CASSPEGTYYEQYF
TGTGCCAGCAGTCCTGAGGGGACTTACTACGAGCAGTACTTC
>TRBJ1-2|TRBV5-4|NA|NA
CASSPHGRGTNYGYTF
TGTGCCAGCAGCCCCCACGGAAGGGGAACTAACTATGGCTACACCTTC
>TRBJ1-2|TRBV19|NA|TRBD1
CATTQGGEYLANYGYTF
TGTGCCACGACGCAAGGGGGCGAGTATTTAGCTAACTATGGCTACACCTTC
>TRBJ1-2|TRBV11-2|NA|TRBD1
CASSSGQGASGYTF
TGTGCCAGCAGTAGCGGACAGGGGGCTAGTGGCTACACCTTC
>TRBJ2-7|TRBV4-1|NA|TRBD1
CASSQQTGLSAEQYF
TGCGCCAGCAGCCAACAGACAGGGTTGTCCGCCGAGCAGTACTTC
>TRBJ2-2|TRBV19|NA|TRBD2
CASSIGGTNLLGELFF
TGTGCCAGTAGTATCGGCGGGACTAACCTTTTGGGGGAGCTGTTTTTT
>TRBJ2-1|TRBV28|NA|TRBD1
CASSFRDSSYNEQFF
TGTGCCAGCAGTTTTCGGGACAGCTCCTACAATGAGCAGTTCTTC
>TRBJ2-3|TRBV15|NA|TRBD2
CATRSTGTSGRRAGPADTQYF
TGTGCCACCAGAAGTACCGGGACTAGCGGGAGGAGAGCGGGTCCCGCAGATACGCAGTATTTT
>TRBJ1-4|TRBV6-5|NA|NA
CASTPAGSNEKLFF
TGTGCCAGCACCCCCGCGGGGTCTAATGAAAAACTGTTTTTT
>TRBJ1-1|TRBV2|NA|NA
CASSEAPVRPRDTEAFF
TGTGCCAGCAGTGAGGCCCCGGTGCGACCCAGGGACACTGAAGCTTTCTTT
>TRBJ2-7|TRBV4-1|NA|TRBD2
CASSQEALAGREQYF
TGCGCCAGCAGCCAAGAGGCACTAGCGGGAAGAGAGCAGTACTTC